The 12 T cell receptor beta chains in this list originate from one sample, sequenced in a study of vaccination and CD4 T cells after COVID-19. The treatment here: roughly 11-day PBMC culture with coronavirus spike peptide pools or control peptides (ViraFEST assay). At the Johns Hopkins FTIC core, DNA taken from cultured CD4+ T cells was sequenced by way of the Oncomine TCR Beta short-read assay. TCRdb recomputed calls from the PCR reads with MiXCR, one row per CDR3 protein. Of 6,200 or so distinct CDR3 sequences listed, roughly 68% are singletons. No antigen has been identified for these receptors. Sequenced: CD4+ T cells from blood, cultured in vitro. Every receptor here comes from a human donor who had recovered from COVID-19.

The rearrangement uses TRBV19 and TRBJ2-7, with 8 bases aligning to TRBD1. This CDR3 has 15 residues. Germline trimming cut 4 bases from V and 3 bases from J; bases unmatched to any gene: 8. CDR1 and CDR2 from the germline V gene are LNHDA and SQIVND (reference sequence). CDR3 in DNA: TGTGCCAGTAGTAGAACTCCCGGGACAGGCTACGAGCAGTACTTC. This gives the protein CASSRTPGTGYEQYF.

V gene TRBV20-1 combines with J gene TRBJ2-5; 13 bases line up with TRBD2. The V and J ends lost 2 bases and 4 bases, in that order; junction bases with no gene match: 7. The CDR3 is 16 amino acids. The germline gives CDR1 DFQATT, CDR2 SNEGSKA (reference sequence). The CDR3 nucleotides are TGCAGTGCTAGACAACTAGCGGGAGGGATTCTAGAGACCCAGTACTTC. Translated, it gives CSARQLAGGILETQYF.

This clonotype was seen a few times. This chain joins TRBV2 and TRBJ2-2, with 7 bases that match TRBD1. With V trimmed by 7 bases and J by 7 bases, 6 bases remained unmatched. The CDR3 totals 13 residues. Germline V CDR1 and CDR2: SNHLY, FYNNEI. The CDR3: CASTSTGVGELFF. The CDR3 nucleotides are TGTGCCAGCACCTCCACAGGGGTCGGGGAGCTGTTTTTT. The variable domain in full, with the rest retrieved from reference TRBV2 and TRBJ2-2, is EPEVTQTPSHQVTQMGQEVILRCVPISNHLYFYWYRQILGQKVEFLVSFYNNEISEKSEIFDDQFSVERPDGSNFTLKIRSTKLEDSAMYFCASTSTGVGELFFGEGSRLTVL.

CDR3 coding DNA: TGTGCCAGCAGCTTAGAAACGTCGAGAGGCTACACCTTC. Amino acids: CASSLETSRGYTF. The chain is built from TRBV7-2 and TRBJ1-2, with D unclear. V was clipped by 1 base and J by 8 bases, with 11 bases between them. This CDR3 spans 13 amino acids. Per the germline V gene, CDR1 is SGHTA and CDR2 is FQGNSA.

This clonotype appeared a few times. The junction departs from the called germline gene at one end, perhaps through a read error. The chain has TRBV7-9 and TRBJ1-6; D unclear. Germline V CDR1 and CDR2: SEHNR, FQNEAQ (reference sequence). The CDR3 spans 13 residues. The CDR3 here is CASSTSPLGPGNF. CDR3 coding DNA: TGTGCCAGCAGCACAAGTCCTCTTGGGCCTGGGAACTTT.

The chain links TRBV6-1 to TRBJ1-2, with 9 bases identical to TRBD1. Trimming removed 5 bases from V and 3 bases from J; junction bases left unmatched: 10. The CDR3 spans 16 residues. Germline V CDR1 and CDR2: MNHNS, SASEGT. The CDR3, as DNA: TGTGCCAGCAGTCCCCGCCCGGACAGGGGCTACTATGGCTACACCTTC. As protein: CASSPRPDRGYYGYTF.

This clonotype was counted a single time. The CDR3 DNA is TGCAGTGCTCAGGACAGATACAATGAGCAGTTCTTC. Its translation: CSAQDRYNEQFF. This chain uses TRBV20-1 with TRBJ2-1; the D gene is possibly TRBD1 (6 bases). Trimming stripped 5 bases from V and 4 bases from J, with 9 bases between. The CDR3 consists of 12 residues. The germline V gene has CDR1 DFQATT and CDR2 SNEGSKA (reference sequence).

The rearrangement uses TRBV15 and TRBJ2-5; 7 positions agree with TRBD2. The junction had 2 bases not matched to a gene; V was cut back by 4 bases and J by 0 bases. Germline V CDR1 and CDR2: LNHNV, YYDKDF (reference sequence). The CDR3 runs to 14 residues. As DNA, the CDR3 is TGTGCCACCAGCATGGGGGGGGACCAAGAGACCCAGTACTTC. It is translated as CATSMGGDQETQYF.

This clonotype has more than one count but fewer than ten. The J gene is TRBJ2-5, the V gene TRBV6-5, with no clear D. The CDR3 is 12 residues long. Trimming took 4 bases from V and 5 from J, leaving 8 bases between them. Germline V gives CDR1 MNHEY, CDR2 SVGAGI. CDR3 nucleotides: TGTGCCAGCAGTTCCCCTGGGGAGACCCAGTACTTC. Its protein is CASSSPGETQYF.

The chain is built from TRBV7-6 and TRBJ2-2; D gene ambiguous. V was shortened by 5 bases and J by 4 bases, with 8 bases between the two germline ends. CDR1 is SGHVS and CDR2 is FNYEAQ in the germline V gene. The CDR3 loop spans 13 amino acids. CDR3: CASSEPLTGELFF. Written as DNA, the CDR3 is TGTGCCAGCAGCGAGCCCCTCACCGGGGAGCTGTTTTTT.

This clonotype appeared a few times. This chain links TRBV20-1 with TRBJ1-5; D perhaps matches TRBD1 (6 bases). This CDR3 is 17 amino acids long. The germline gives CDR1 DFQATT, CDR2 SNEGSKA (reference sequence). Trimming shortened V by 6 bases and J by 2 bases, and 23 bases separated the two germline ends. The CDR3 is CSAGDTGMAAGNQPQHF. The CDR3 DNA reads TGCAGTGCAGGGGACACCGGGATGGCCGCGGGCAATCAGCCCCAGCATTTT.

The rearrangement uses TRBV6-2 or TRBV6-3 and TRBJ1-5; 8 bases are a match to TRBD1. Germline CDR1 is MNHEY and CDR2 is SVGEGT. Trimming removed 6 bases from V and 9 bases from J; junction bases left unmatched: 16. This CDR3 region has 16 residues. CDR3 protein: CASRPRTGPMRTPQHF. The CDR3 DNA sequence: TGTGCCAGCAGACCTCGGACAGGGCCGATGCGTACGCCCCAGCATTTT.